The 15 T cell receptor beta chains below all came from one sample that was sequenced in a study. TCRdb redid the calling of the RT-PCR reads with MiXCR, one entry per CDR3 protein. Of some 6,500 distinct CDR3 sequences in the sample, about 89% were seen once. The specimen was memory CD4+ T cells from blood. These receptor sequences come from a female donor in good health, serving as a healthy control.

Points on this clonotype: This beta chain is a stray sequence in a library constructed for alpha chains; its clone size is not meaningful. The CDR3 region is CASSEGPNTEAFF. DNA of the CDR3: TGTGCCAGTTCAGAGGGACCGAACACTGAAGCTTTCTTT. V is TRBV7-9 and J is TRBJ1-1; TRBD1 might be the D (5 bases). Trimming shortened V by 9 bases and J by 1 base, and 12 bases separated the two germline ends. This CDR3 has 13 residues. CDR1 and CDR2 from the germline V gene are SEHNR and FQNEAQ (reference sequence). Full variable domain (rest looked up from reference TRBV7-9 and TRBJ1-1): DTGVSQNPRHKITKRGQNVTFRCDPISEHNRLYWYRQTLGQGPEFLTYFQNEAQLEKSRLLSDRFSAERPKGSFSTLEIQRTEQGDSAMYLCASSEGPNTEAFFGQGTRLTVV.

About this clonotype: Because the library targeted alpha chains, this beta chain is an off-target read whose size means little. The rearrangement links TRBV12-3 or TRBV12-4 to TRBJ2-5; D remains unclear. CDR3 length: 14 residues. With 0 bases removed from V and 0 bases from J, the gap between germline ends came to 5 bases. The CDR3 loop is CASSLARYQETQYF. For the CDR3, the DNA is TGTGCCAGCAGTTTAGCCCGCTACCAAGAGACCCAGTACTTC.

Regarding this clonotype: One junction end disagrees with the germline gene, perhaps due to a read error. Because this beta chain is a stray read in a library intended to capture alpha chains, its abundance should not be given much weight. In DNA, the CDR3 is TGCGCCAGCAGCCACGGGAGCGAGATGTCAGTAAGGGTCTTC. Translating it yields CASSHGSEMSVRVF. The rearrangement links TRBV4-1 to TRBJ2-1; D possibly corresponds to TRBD2 (6 bases). Germline V gene lookup returns CDR1 MGHRA and CDR2 YSYEKL. The CDR3 sequence is 14 residues long.

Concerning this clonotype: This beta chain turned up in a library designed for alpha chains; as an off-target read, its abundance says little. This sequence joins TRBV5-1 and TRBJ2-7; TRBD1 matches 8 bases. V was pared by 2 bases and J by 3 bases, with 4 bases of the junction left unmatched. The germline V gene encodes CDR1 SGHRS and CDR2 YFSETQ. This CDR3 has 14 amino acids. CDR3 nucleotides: TGCGCCAGCAGCTTCGGCGACAGGGGCTACGAGCAGTACTTC. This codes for CASSFGDRGYEQYF.

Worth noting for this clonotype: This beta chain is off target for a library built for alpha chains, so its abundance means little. CDR3 DNA: TGTGCCAGCAGCCCGACAGACCTTAGCGAGCAGTACTTC. Its translation is CASSPTDLSEQYF. The rearrangement links TRBV4-2 to TRBJ2-7; D might be TRBD1 (5 bases). Germline CDR1 LGHNA, CDR2 YNFKEQ. Between the trimmed V and J ends, which lost 4 bases and 6 bases, there was a span of 13 bases. The CDR3 sequence is 13 residues long.

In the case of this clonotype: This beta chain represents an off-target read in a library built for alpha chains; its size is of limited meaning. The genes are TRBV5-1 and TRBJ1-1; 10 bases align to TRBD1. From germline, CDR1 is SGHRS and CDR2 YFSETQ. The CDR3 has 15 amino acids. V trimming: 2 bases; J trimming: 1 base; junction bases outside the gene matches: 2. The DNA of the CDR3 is TGCGCCAGCAGCTTAGGGACAGGGGCGAACACTGAAGCTTTCTTT. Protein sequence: CASSLGTGANTEAFF.

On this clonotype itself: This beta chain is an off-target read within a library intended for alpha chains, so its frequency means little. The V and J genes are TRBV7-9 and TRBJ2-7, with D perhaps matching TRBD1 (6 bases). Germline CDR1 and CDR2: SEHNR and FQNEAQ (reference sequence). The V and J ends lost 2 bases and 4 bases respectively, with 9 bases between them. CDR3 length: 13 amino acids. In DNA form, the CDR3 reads TGTGCCAGCAGCTTACAGACAGGTTACGAGCAGTACTTC. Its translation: CASSLQTGYEQYF. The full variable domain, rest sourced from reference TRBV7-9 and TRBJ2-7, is DTGVSQNPRHKITKRGQNVTFRCDPISEHNRLYWYRQTLGQGPEFLTYFQNEAQLEKSRLLSDRFSAERPKGSFSTLEIQRTEQGDSAMYLCASSLQTGYEQYFGPGTRLTVT.

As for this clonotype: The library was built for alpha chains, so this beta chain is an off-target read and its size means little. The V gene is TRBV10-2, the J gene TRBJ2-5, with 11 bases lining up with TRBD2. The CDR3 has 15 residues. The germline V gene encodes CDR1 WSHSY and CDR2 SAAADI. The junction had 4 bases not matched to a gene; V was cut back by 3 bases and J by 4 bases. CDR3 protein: CASSDWLAGGETQYF. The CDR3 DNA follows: TGCGCCAGCAGTGATTGGCTAGCGGGAGGAGAGACCCAGTACTTC.

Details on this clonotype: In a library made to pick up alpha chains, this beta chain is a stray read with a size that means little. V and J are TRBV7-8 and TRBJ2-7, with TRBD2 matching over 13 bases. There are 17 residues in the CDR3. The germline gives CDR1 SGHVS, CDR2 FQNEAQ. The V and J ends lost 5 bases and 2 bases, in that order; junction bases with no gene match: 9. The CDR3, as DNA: TGTGCCAGCAGCATGGGACAGACTAGCGGGGGGACCTACGAGCAGTACTTC. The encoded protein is CASSMGQTSGGTYEQYF.

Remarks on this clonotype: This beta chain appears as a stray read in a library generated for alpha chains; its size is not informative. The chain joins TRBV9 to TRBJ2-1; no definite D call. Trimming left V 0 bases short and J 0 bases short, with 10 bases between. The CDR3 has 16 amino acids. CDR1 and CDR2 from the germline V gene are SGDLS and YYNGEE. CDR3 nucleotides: TGTGCCAGCAGCGTAGAGGGTGATAGCTCCTACAATGAGCAGTTCTTC. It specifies CASSVEGDSSYNEQFF. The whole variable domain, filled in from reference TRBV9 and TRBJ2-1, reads DSGVTQTPKHLITATGQRVTLRCSPRSGDLSVYWYQQSLDQGLQFLIQYYNGEERAKGNILERFSAQQFPDLHSELNLSSLELGDSALYFCASSVEGDSSYNEQFFGPGTRLTVL.

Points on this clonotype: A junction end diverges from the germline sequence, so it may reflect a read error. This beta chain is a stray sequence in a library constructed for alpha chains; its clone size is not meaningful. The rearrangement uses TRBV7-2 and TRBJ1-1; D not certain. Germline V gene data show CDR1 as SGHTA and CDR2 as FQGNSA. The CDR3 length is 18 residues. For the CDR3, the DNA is TGTGCAGCAACCTCATGGGGTAATTATGGAGGAAGCCAAGGAAATCTCATCTTT. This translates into CAATSWGNYGGSQGNLIF.

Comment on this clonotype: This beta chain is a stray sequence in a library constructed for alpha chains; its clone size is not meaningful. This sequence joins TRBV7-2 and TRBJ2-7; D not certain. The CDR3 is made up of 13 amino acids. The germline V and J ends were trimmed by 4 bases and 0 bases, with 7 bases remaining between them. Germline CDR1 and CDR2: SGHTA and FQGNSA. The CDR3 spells CASSSRSSYEQYF. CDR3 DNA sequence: TGTGCCAGCAGCTCCCGGTCCTCCTACGAGCAGTACTTC.

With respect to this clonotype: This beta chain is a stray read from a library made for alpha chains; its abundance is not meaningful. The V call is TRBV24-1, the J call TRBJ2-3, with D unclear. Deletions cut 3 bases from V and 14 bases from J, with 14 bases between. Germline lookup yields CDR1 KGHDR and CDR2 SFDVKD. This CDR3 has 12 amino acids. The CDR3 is CATSDPRLGLYF. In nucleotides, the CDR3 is TGTGCCACCAGTGATCCCCGACTGGGTCTGTATTTT.

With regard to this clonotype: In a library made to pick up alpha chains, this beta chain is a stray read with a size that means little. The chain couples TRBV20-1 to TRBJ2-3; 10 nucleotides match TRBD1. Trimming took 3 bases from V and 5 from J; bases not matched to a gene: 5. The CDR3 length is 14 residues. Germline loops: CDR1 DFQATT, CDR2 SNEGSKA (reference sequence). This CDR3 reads CSAREGTGVDTQYF. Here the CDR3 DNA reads TGCAGTGCTAGGGAGGGGACAGGGGTAGATACGCAGTATTTT.

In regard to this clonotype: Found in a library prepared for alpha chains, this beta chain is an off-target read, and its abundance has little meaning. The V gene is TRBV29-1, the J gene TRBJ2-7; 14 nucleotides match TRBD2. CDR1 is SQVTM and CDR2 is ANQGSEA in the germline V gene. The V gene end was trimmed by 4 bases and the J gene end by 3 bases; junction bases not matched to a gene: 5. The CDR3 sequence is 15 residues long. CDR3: CSVGGLAGEGYEQYF. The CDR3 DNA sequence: TGCAGCGTTGGGGGACTAGCGGGGGAGGGCTACGAGCAGTACTTC.